These 10 T cell receptor beta chains came from one sample sequenced in a study of breast tumors, draining lymph nodes, adjacent tissues. Breast cancer patients provided tissue from their axillary draining lymph nodes. TCRdb fed the multiplex PCR reads into MiXCR, producing one record per CDR3 protein. The repertoire holds about 220,000 distinct CDR3 sequences, with 30% to 35% as singletons. What was sequenced was axillary lymph node tissue. These receptors were obtained from a female donor with breast cancer. Some clones in this sample may be carry-over from other donors' samples.

In this sample, this clonotype turned up a few times. The genes are TRBV6-1 and TRBJ2-7; 7 bases align to TRBD2. J was trimmed by 3 bases and V by 10 bases; bases with no gene match: 18. This CDR3 has 16 amino acids. Germline-derived CDR1 and CDR2 are MNHNS and SASEGT. The chain's CDR3 is CATLKNVAGRNYEQYF. CDR3 DNA sequence: TGTGCCACCTTAAAGAATGTTGCCGGGAGGAACTACGAGCAGTACTTC.

This clonotype was recorded at least ten times. This chain uses TRBV12-3 or TRBV12-4 with TRBJ2-5, with 9 bases fitting TRBD1. The CDR3 is 16 amino acids. The V and J ends lost 4 bases and 1 base, in that order; junction bases with no gene match: 7. The CDR3, as DNA: TGTGCCAGCAGTTCCCGGGACAGGGAGTCCCAAGAGACCCAGTACTTC. It is translated as CASSSRDRESQETQYF.

This clonotype was seen repeatedly, ten times or more. The V gene is TRBV7-9, the J gene TRBJ1-5; D uncertain. The CDR3 totals 14 residues. Germline loops: CDR1 SEHNR, CDR2 FQNEAQ (reference sequence). The ends were cut back, 1 base at V and 2 bases at J, with 6 bases in the middle. The CDR3 region is CASSLGVGNQPQHF. In nucleotides, the CDR3 is TGTGCCAGCAGCTTAGGGGTGGGCAATCAGCCCCAGCATTTT.

This clonotype was observed at least ten times. The gene calls are TRBV5-5 and TRBJ1-2; 7 positions match TRBD1. V was pared by 0 bases and J by 7 bases, with 9 bases of the junction left unmatched. The CDR3 is 15 amino acids. Germline values: CDR1 SGHKS, CDR2 YYEKEE (reference sequence). The CDR3 is CASSLVGGGQSGYTF. The DNA of the CDR3 is TGTGCCAGCAGCTTGGTGGGAGGGGGCCAAAGTGGCTACACCTTC.

As to this clonotype: A read error may explain this, as a much larger clone is one base away. This rearrangement joins TRBV7-3 to TRBJ2-1; TRBD2 agrees at 8 bases. This CDR3 contains 16 residues. CDR1 and CDR2 (germline): SGHTA, FQGTGA. The DNA for the CDR3 is TGTGCCAGCAGCTTCACCGGGACTAGTACTTACAATGAGCAGCTCTTC. Encoded protein: CASSFTGTSTYNEQLF. The full variable domain, completed using reference TRBV7-3 and TRBJ2-1, is GAGVSQTPSNKVTEKGKYVELRCDPISGHTALYWYRQSLGQGPEFLIYFQGTGAADDSGLPNDRFFAVRPEGSVSTLKIQRTERGDSAVYLCASSFTGTSTYNEQLFGPGTRLTVL.

This clonotype was detected ten times or more. CDR3 in amino acids: CASSDFVAGGTYNEQFF. Written as DNA, the CDR3 is TGTGCCAGCAGCGACTTTGTTGCGGGAGGTACCTACAATGAGCAGTTCTTC. The rearrangement links TRBV9 to TRBJ2-1; 8 nucleotides agree with TRBD2. With V trimmed by 3 bases and J by 2 bases, 10 bases remained unmatched. The CDR3 sequence is 17 residues long. Germline CDR1 reads SGDLS; CDR2 reads YYNGEE.

The rearrangement uses TRBV27 and TRBJ1-3, with 8 positions matching TRBD1. Germline-derived CDR1 and CDR2 are MNHEY and SMNVEV (reference sequence). V gave up 4 bases and J gave up 3 bases; unmatched junction bases: 8. The CDR3 sequence is 16 residues long. The CDR3 loop reads CASSSVPGGFGNTIYF. The CDR3 region has the DNA TGTGCCAGCAGTTCCGTTCCAGGGGGCTTTGGAAACACCATATATTTT.

This clonotype occurred many times. This sequence joins TRBV11-2 and TRBJ2-3; 11 nucleotides match TRBD2. Germline CDR1 SGHAT, CDR2 FQNNGV. V gave up 0 bases and J gave up 1 base; unmatched junction bases: 0. This CDR3 region has 16 residues. The CDR3 DNA reads as TGTGCCAGCAGCTTAGAACTAGCGGGGGGCACAGATACGCAGTATTTT. Translating gives CASSLELAGGTDTQYF.

The rearrangement joins TRBV5-6 to TRBJ2-7, with 10 positions matching TRBD1. The junction had 8 bases not matched to a gene; V was cut back by 4 bases and J by 1 base. Looked up from germline, CDR1 is SGHDT and CDR2 is YYEEEE. The CDR3 runs 16 residues. For the CDR3, the DNA is TGTGCCAGCAGCGGGGACAGGGGCCTAGTTTCCTACGAGCAGTACTTC. It is translated as CASSGDRGLVSYEQYF.

This clonotype was picked up a small number of times. The DNA of the CDR3 is TGTGCCAGCAGTGCTCGACTAGCGGGGAATAGCACAGATACGCAGTATTTT. It is translated as CASSARLAGNSTDTQYF. The chain is built from TRBV28 and TRBJ2-3; 11 nucleotides match TRBD2. Trimming removed 5 bases from V and 0 bases from J; junction bases left unmatched: 7. CDR3 size: 17 residues. Germline CDR1 is MDHEN and CDR2 is SYDVKM.